This is a list of T cell receptor beta chains from one sample in a study of shared clonotypes between healthy human individuals. The method was immunoSEQ multiplex PCR; TCRdb's version includes in-frame clones alone and lacks a portion of them. Among some 1 million clones listed, approximately 70% were seen once. Material: memory CD4+ T cells sorted from blood. These receptors were obtained from a man younger than 30 in good health. CDR3s include the opening cysteine and the closing phenylalanine or tryptophan. D genes are given only for firm matches. Size tells how often a clone was seen (once, few, many) or the class of an expanded clone, and some rows leave it out.

J gene	D gene	clone size	V gene	CDR3 DNA	CDR3 protein
TRBJ2-7	.	.	TRBV2	TGTGCCAGCAGTGACAGGGATAGCCTCCACGAGCAGTACTTC	CASSDRDSLHEQYF
TRBJ2-6	.	.	TRBV4-1	TGCGCCAGCAGCCAAGGGCAGGGAAGTGGGGCCAACGTCCTGACTTTC	CASSQGQGSGANVLTF
TRBJ1-1	.	.	TRBV5-4	TGTGCCAGCAGCTTGGCAGGTCTCCACACTGAAGCTTTCTTT	CASSLAGLHTEAFF
TRBJ1-1	.	.	TRBV19	TGTGCCAGTAGTATAGGCAGCCAGATGGAAGCTTTCTTT	CASSIGSQMEAFF
TRBJ1-1	.	.	TRBV6-1	TGTGCCAGCAGCTGGGCGGGTCCTGAAGCTTTCTTT	CASSWAGPEAFF
TRBJ2-2	TRBD2	.	TRBV6-4	TGTGCCAGCTCTACCGGAGCGGGGGGCTACACCGGGGAGCTGTTTTTT	CASSTGAGGYTGELFF
TRBJ2-1	.	few	TRBV19	TGTGCCAGTAGCCCGACTGGGTCCTACAATGAGCAGTTCTTC	CASSPTGSYNEQFF
TRBJ1-5	TRBD1	.	TRBV5-5	TGTGCCAGCAGCCGCGAGGGACAGATCAATCAGCCCCAGCATTTT	CASSREGQINQPQHF
TRBJ2-2	.	.	TRBV5-1	TGCGCCAGCAGCGCAAGACATATCACCGGGGAGCTGTTTTTT	CASSARHITGELFF
TRBJ1-4	.	.	TRBV12-2	TGTGCAAGTCGCTTAGTTTGTTACGGGCGGGCAACTAATGAAAAACTGTTTTTT	CASRLVCYGRATNEKLFF
TRBJ1-4	TRBD1	once	TRBV18	TGTGCCAGCTCCCGGGACAGGGGATTAAGGGAAAAACTGTTTTTT	CASSRDRGLREKLFF
TRBJ1-2	TRBD1	.	TRBV2	TGTGCCAGCAGTTTCAGCACAGGGGATAACTATGGCTACACCTTC	CASSFSTGDNYGYTF
TRBJ1-6	.	.	TRBV11-3	TGTGCCAGCAGCTTAATTTTCTCCCCCTCTAACTCACCCCTCCACTTT	CASSLIFSPSNSPLHF
TRBJ2-3	.	.	TRBV20-1	TGCAGTCCTCGGGCAGATACGCAGTATTTT	CSPRADTQYF
TRBJ1-3	.	.	TRBV15	TGTGCCACCAGAGTCAGGGCCGGAAACACCATATATTTT	CATRVRAGNTIYF
TRBJ2-1	.	.	TRBV29-1	TGCAGCGTTGAACTCGTTCCTCCTTTAAAAGCCTACAATGAGCAGTTCTTC	CSVELVPPLKAYNEQFF
TRBJ2-2	.	few	TRBV18	TGTGCCAGCTCACCATTGAGTTCCAGGGGGAACACCGGGGAGCTGTTTTTT	CASSPLSSRGNTGELFF
TRBJ2-1	.	.	TRBV30	TGTGCCTGGAGTGGGCGGGGCGATGAGCAGTTCTTC	CAWSGRGDEQFF
TRBJ2-7	.	.	TRBV11-2	TGTGCCAGCAGCTCATCGTCCCAAAGCCACGAGCAGTACTTC	CASSSSSQSHEQYF
TRBJ1-3	.	.	TRBV7-2	TGTGCCAGCAGCTTAAGCTGGGGGTCTGGAAACACCATATATTTT	CASSLSWGSGNTIYF
TRBJ1-2	.	.	TRBV10-3	TGTGCCATCAGGGGACATGGCGGGACCTATGGCTACACCTTC	CAIRGHGGTYGYTF
TRBJ1-3	TRBD1	.	TRBV7-9	TGTGCCAGCAGCTTAGCCACAGGGGGTGGTGGAAACACCATATATTTT	CASSLATGGGGNTIYF
TRBJ1-5	.	.	TRBV5-4	TGTGCCAGCAGCTTGTTTGGCGGCAATCAGCCCCAGCATTTT	CASSLFGGNQPQHF
TRBJ1-2	.	.	TRBV6-6	TGTGCCAGCAGCCGAATTGGGACTAACTATGGCTACACCTTC	CASSRIGTNYGYTF
TRBJ1-1	.	once	TRBV28	TGTGCCAGCAGTTTCGGGGGGCATGAGACTGAAGCTTTCTTT	CASSFGGHETEAFF
TRBJ1-2	.	.	TRBV6-5	TGTGCCAGCAGTTACGGGACCTTTGGCTACACCTTC	CASSYGTFGYTF
TRBJ2-7	TRBD1	few	TRBV15	TGTGCCACCAGCAGGACAGAGGGACAGTACTACGAGCAGTACTTC	CATSRTEGQYYEQYF
TRBJ1-1	.	.	TRBV19	TGTGCCAGTAGTACATCAGGGAGGGCCTCTGAAGCTTTCTTT	CASSTSGRASEAFF
TRBJ2-1	.	.	TRBV5-1	TGCGCCAGCAGCTCCTCTCGGGAACGAGAGCAGTTCTTC	CASSSSREREQFF
TRBJ2-1	.	.	TRBV19	TGTGCCACGGGGCCCTCTAGATCGAAAGAGCAGTTCTTC	CATGPSRSKEQFF
TRBJ1-2	TRBD1	.	TRBV5-1	TGCGCCAGCAGCTTCGGGACAGGAGCTAACTATGGCTACACCTTC	CASSFGTGANYGYTF
TRBJ1-1	.	once	TRBV5-1	TGCGCCAGCAGCCGTCAGGGCCCGAACACTGAAGCTTTCTTT	CASSRQGPNTEAFF
TRBJ2-5	TRBD2	.	TRBV5-1	TGCGCCAGCAGCACGGGGACTAGCGGGGGAGTATCGGGGACCCAGTACTTC	CASSTGTSGGVSGTQYF
TRBJ1-4	.	once	TRBV10-3	TGTGCCATCAGTGAGTCGACCCTGAGCGGAGAAAAACTGTTTTTT	CAISESTLSGEKLFF
TRBJ2-4	TRBD2	.	TRBV5-6	TGTGCCAGCAGCCCTCGGGGGGGCGCCAAAAACATTCAGTACTTC	CASSPRGGAKNIQYF
TRBJ2-3	.	.	TRBV7-2	TGTGCCAGCAGCTTACGAACCGGAGGGGCTCAGTATTTT	CASSLRTGGAQYF
TRBJ1-2	.	few	TRBV7-9	TGTGCCAGCAGCTTAGAGGGATCTCTTAACTATGGCTACACCTTC	CASSLEGSLNYGYTF
TRBJ1-2	.	once	TRBV6-1	TGTGCCAGCAGTAATGGGCCTGGCTACACCTTC	CASSNGPGYTF
TRBJ2-4	TRBD1	once	TRBV9	TGTGCCAGCAGCGTAGGACAGGGAAACATTCAGTACTTC	CASSVGQGNIQYF
TRBJ2-5	.	once	TRBV7-9	TGTGCCAGCAGCCGTAGCATGGGGGAGACCCAGTACTTC	CASSRSMGETQYF
TRBJ2-7	.	once	TRBV6-6	TGTGCCAGCAGTTACACCTTATGGGGGAGTGGAGAGCAGTACTTC	CASSYTLWGSGEQYF
TRBJ1-2	.	.	TRBV6-5	TGTGCCAGCAGTTTAAAGGGGCGCTATGGCTACACCTTC	CASSLKGRYGYTF
TRBJ2-3	.	.	TRBV7-9	TGTGCCAGCCTTCTAGATACGCAGTATTTT	CASLLDTQYF
TRBJ1-1	.	once	TRBV6-5	TGTGCCAGCAGTTACGGGGAGGGCCGAGAAGCTTTCTTT	CASSYGEGREAFF
TRBJ1-1	TRBD1	.	TRBV6-6	TGTGCCAGCAGCTTAACAGGGGGCATAAACACTGAAGCTTTCTTT	CASSLTGGINTEAFF
TRBJ2-1	TRBD2	.	TRBV7-2	TGTGCCAGCAGCTTTAGCGGGGGCTTCGGTGAGCAGTTCTTC	CASSFSGGFGEQFF